This is a list of T cell receptor beta chains from one sample in a study of tumor T cells in aggressive B-cell lymphoma. Using immunoSEQ multiplex PCR, the repertoire was profiled, and TCRdb retains in-frame clones only, with some absent. This table holds some 2,000 clones, roughly 79% found once. The specimen was tumor tissue. The receptors originated from an adult with diffuse large B cell lymphoma. The CDR3 runs from the conserved cysteine through the conserved F or W. Fields, in order: D gene, clone size, V gene, J gene, CDR3 DNA, CDR3 protein. A D gene is named only where the DNA matches it firmly. The size entry is marked missing in some rows and otherwise reads once, few, many or a size class.

.	once	TRBV2	TRBJ2-7	TGTGCCAGCAGTCCCGGGGTAGCGGCATACGAGCAGTACTTC	CASSPGVAAYEQYF
TRBD2	.	TRBV4-1	TRBJ2-1	TGCGCCAGCAGCCAGACGAGCGGGGGCTCGAATGAGCAGTTCTTC	CASSQTSGGSNEQFF
.	once	TRBV18	TRBJ2-1	TGTGCCAGCTCACCAGCGGGTCGCTCCTACAATGAGCAGTTCTTC	CASSPAGRSYNEQFF
.	few	TRBV10-3	TRBJ1-5	TGTGCCATCAGTGAGGATAGTCTTCAGCCCCAGCATTTT	CAISEDSLQPQHF
.	.	TRBV11-2	TRBJ2-1	TGTGCCACCACTGGCGGGTTGAGCTCCTACAATGAGCAGTTCTTC	CATTGGLSSYNEQFF
.	.	TRBV4-1	TRBJ1-2	TGCGCCAGCAGCCCCCTCGGGATCTATGGCTACACCTTC	CASSPLGIYGYTF
.	few	TRBV6-1	TRBJ1-2	TGTGCCAGCAGTGGCTATGACAGCTATGGCTACACCTTC	CASSGYDSYGYTF
.	.	TRBV7-2	TRBJ2-3	TGTGCCAGCAGCTTAGTTGGCTGGAGGGATACGCAGTATTTT	CASSLVGWRDTQYF
.	.	TRBV29-1	TRBJ1-3	TGCAGCGGTAAGGGGCCTGGAAACACCATATATTTT	CSGKGPGNTIYF
.	.	TRBV28	TRBJ1-5	TGTGCCAGCACCCCGGGACAAAAGGGCAATCAGCCCCAGCATTTT	CASTPGQKGNQPQHF
TRBD2	.	TRBV5-5	TRBJ2-2	TGTGCCAGCAGCTCCCGCGGGGGGGCAGGCGGGGAGCTGTTTTTT	CASSSRGGAGGELFF
.	.	TRBV25-1	TRBJ2-7	TGTGCCAGCAGTGGGAGAAGCAGCCTAGCCTACGAGCAGTACTTC	CASSGRSSLAYEQYF
.	few	TRBV2	TRBJ2-6	TGTGCCAGCAAATCAGGGGTCGGGGCCAACGTCCTGACTTTC	CASKSGVGANVLTF
TRBD2	.	TRBV5-1	TRBJ2-2	TGCGCCAGCAGCCATCGACTAGCGGGGAGGGGCACCGGGGAGCTGTTTTTT	CASSHRLAGRGTGELFF
.	few	TRBV19	TRBJ2-3	TGTGCCAGTAGTTGGACAGTCACAGATACGCAGTATTTT	CASSWTVTDTQYF
.	.	TRBV29-1	TRBJ2-5	TGCAGCGTCAGAGAGACCCAGTACTTC	CSVRETQYF
TRBD1	few	TRBV16	TRBJ1-2	TGTGCCAGCAGCGGGACCGGGACAGGGCCCGCAAGAATCCAAGGCTACACCTTC	CASSGTGTGPARIQGYTF
.	few	TRBV7-6	TRBJ2-2	TGTGCCAGCAGCTTAGGAGGTCCCGTCCTCACCGGGGAGCTGTTTTTT	CASSLGGPVLTGELFF
TRBD2	.	TRBV6-4	TRBJ2-7	TGTGCCAGCACGGGCGGGGGGTTGATGTACGAGCAGTACTTC	CASTGGGLMYEQYF
.	.	TRBV11-2	TRBJ1-1	TGTGCCAGCAGCTTAGATGTCAGGACTTTCTTT	CASSLDVRTFF
.	.	TRBV6-5	TRBJ1-2	TGTGCCAGCAGTTACGCGGGCTCCTCCCGGGGCTACACCTTC	CASSYAGSSRGYTF
.	once	TRBV2	TRBJ1-6	TGTGCCAGCAGTGATGTCGCCAGGCGAAGCTCCTATAATTCACCCCTCCACTTT	CASSDVARRSSYNSPLHF
TRBD1	once	TRBV2	TRBJ2-7	TGTGCCAGCAGCGCCGGGACAGCGATCTACGAGCAGTACTTC	CASSAGTAIYEQYF
TRBD1	.	TRBV19	TRBJ1-5	TGTGCCAGTAGTTGGGACAGGGGGACTCAGCCCCAGCATTTT	CASSWDRGTQPQHF
.	.	TRBV18	TRBJ2-2	TGTGCCAGCTCAGGAGGAACCGGGGAGCTGTTTTTT	CASSGGTGELFF
.	.	TRBV5-1	TRBJ1-2	TGCGCCAGCAGGGGAGCTAGGCACGGGACTTATGGCTACACCTTC	CASRGARHGTYGYTF
.	.	TRBV5-1	TRBJ2-7	TGCGCCAGCAGCTTGCAGGGCTCCTACGAGCAGTACTTC	CASSLQGSYEQYF
TRBD1	.	TRBV10-3	TRBJ2-7	TGTGCCATCAGAGATCATCCGGGACAGGCATACTTC	CAIRDHPGQAYF
.	.	TRBV9	TRBJ2-3	TGTGCCAGCAAGAGAGGGTACACAGATACGCAGTATTTT	CASKRGYTDTQYF